This paragraph reports one TCR beta chain. This clonotype was recorded at least ten times. Its specific antigen is unknown. Base qualities are not recorded, but no much larger clone differs from it by a single base. To synthesize cDNA, template-switch 5'RACE was performed with a primer carrying a 10-nucleotide random unique molecular identifier so that each TCR transcript was tagged. Every sequencing run yielded over 200 million TCR-beta sequences covering 15-18 subjects. Total RNA was extracted with the RNeasy kit. Using the KAPA Real-time Library Amplification kit, TCR-beta VDJ regions were amplified with primers for the TCR constant region and the 5'RACE anchor. Sample indexes and Illumina adaptors were added in a first PCR, after which library yield was increased in a second PCR. After Ampure bead purification, the roughly 650 bp TCR product was size-selected on a 2% E-gel SizeSelection system. Library quality was checked on a Bioanalyzer, concentration was measured with Qubit, and libraries were quantified with the Kapa Library Quantification kit before pooling. An Illumina HiSeq 2500 was used to sequence the libraries paired-end at 2 x 150 bp. To increase sequence diversity, roughly 24-31% phiX was spiked into each library pool. The published analysis was carried out like this. Quality-filtered reads were processed with the UMI-based MiGEC pipeline, which removed over 75% of raw TCR sequences during error correction. IMGT germline references were used for alignment of VDJ genes, and clonotypes were defined by a unique CDR3 amino acid sequence together with V-J genes. Clonal expansion, Shannon diversity and CDR3 relatedness (CalcPairwiseDistances, ClusterSamples) were evaluated with VDJtools, and phylogenetic trees were built with CLCbio workbench. A clone was classed as expanded if it had 8 or more unique UMIs, a cutoff based on coefficient-of-variation modelling across technical triplicates. TCRdb handled the public reads itself, with Q25 trimming in fastp and clone calling in MiXCR, and kept productive beta chains. Entries that share a CDR3 protein sequence are merged under the most common genes and DNA. The V and J calls come from TCRdb's annotation, not from the publication. This sample gives approximately 100,000 distinct CDR3 sequences in total; roughly 10% of them show up just once. The top ten clones comprise about 3% of the sample.

The label giving this sample's time point can be read as: longitudinal time-point 3. For the unsorted PBMC libraries, 2 million PBMCs were stored in RNAlater at -80 degrees C until RNA extraction and were used to generate the libraries. Peripheral blood was subjected to Ficoll-Hypaque density gradient centrifugation to isolate PBMCs, which were then cryopreserved in liquid nitrogen. This record belongs to a study of neurological immune-mediated disorders (dated by TCRdb to the late 2010s). Context from the whole study: The study compared peripheral blood TCR-beta repertoires of HTLV-I-associated myelopathy (HAM/TSP) patients, multiple sclerosis patients and healthy controls using UMI-based sequencing. The 90 to 110 TCR-beta libraries covered PBMC samples along with longitudinal samples, technical triplicates, and paired sorted CD4+ and CD8+ T-cell subsets. Longitudinal HAM/TSP and healthy donors were sampled at 3 time-points each (about 3-45 month intervals). Of the approximately 65 subjects in the cohort, roughly 14 were HAM/TSP patients, roughly 34 were multiple sclerosis patients, and about 20 were healthy controls.

What the research found in general, with its limitations: TCR clonal expansion was greatest in HAM/TSP patients and smallest in MS patients, who ranked below even healthy controls. Expanded clones from different subjects shared no identical CDR3 amino acid sequences, which suggests that TCR-beta repertoires were private in all groups.

The CDR3 sequence holds 14 residues, the cysteine and phenylalanine included. Only the CDR3 region is kept as DNA, spanning 42 bases read in frame from base 1. As encoded in the germline V gene (reference sequence), CDR1 is SEHNR while CDR2 is FQNEAQ. The V end loses 1 base and the J end loses 4 bases, and a stretch of 8 bases separates them. This clonotype was obtained from a female donor with HTLV-1-associated myelopathy (HAM/TSP). The sequenced sample was PBMCs. The receptor chain draws on TRBV7-9 and TRBJ2-1, with an unclear D gene assignment. The bases are TGTGCCAGCAGCTTAGATCAGCTGTACAATGAGCAGTTCTTC. Translated, this is CASSLDQLYNEQFF.